Shown below are 2 T cell receptor beta chains from a single sample sequenced in a study of blood T cells in healthy people across ages. The second PCR ran roughly 6 to 11 cycles with a sample-barcoded 5' primer and J-beta primers. TCRdb re-analysed the 5' RACE reads in MiXCR, keeping a single row per CDR3 protein. The sample has a few hundred thousand distinct CDR3 sequences; roughly half are singletons. Material: blood. Receptors were obtained from a man in his 60s in good health.

Concerning this clonotype itself: One end of the junction varies from germline; a read error may be responsible. The chain links TRBV12-3 or TRBV12-4 to TRBJ2-1, with D possibly TRBD2 on 6 matching bases. The J call is in doubt because the DNA end fits TRBJ2-7 better. The length of the CDR3 is 14 residues. The CDR3 DNA reads as TGTGCCAACAGTTTCGGGGGAGGACACAATGAGCAGTACTTC. Residues: CANSFGGGHNEQYF.

The chain is built from TRBV7-8 and TRBJ2-1; D is uncertain. Deletions cut 1 base from V and 5 bases from J, with 9 bases between. The CDR3 totals 14 residues. Germline CDR1 and CDR2: SGHVS and FQNEAQ. The CDR3 protein is CASSLEHTDNEQFF. CDR3 DNA sequence: TGTGCCAGCAGCTTAGAGCATACCGACAATGAGCAGTTCTTC.